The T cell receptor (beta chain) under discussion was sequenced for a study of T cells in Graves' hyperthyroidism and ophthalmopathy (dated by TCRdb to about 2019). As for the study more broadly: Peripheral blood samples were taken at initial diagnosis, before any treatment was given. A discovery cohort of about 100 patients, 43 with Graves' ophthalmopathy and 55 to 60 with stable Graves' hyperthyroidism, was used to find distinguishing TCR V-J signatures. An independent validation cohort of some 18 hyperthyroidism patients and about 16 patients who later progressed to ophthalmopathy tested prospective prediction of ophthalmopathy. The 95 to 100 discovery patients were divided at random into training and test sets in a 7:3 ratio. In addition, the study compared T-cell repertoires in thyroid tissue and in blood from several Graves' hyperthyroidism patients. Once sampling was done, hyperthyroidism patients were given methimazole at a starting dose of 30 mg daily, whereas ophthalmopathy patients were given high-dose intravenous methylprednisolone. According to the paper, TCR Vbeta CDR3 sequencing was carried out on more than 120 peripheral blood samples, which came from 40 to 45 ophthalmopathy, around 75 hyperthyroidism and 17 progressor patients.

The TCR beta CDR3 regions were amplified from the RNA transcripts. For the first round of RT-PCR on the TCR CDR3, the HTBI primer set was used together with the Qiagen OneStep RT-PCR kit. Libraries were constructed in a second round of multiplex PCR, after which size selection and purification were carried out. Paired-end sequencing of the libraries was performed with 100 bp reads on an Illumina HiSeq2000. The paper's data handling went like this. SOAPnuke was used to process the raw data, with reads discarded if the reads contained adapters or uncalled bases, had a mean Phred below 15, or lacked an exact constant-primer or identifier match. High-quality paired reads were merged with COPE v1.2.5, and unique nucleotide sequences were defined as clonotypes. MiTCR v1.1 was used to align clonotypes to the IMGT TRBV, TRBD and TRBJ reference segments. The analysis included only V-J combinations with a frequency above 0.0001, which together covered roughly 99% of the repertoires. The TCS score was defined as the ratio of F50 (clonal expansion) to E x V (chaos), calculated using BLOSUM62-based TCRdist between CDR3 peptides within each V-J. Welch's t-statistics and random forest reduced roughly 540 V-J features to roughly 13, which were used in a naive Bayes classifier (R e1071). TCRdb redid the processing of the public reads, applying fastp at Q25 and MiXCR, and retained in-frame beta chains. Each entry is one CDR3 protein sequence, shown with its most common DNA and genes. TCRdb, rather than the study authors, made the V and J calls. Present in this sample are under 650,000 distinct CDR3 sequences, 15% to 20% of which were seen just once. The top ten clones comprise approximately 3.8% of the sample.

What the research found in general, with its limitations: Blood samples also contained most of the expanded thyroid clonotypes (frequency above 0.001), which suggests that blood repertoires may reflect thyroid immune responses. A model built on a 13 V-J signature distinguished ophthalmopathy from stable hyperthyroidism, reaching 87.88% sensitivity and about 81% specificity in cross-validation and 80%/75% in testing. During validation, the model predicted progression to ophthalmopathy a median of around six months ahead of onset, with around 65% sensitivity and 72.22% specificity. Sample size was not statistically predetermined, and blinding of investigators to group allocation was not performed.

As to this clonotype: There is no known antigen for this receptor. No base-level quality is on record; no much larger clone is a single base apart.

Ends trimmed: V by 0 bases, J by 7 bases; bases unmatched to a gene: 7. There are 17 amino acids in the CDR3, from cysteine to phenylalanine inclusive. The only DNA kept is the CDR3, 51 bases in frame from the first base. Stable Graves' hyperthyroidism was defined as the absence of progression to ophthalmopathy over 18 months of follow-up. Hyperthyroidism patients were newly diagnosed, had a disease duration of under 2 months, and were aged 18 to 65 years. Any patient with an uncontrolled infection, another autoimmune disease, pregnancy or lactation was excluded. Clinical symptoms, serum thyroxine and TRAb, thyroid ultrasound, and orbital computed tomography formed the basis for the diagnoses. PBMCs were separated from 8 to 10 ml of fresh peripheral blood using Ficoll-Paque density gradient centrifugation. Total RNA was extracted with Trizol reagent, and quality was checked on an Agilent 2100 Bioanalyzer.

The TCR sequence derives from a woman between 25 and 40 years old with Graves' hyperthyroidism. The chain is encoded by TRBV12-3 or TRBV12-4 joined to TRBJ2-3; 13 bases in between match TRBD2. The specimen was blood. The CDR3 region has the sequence CASSLARLAGGSYTQYF. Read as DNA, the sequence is TGTGCCAGCAGTTTAGCTCGACTAGCGGGAGGTTCATATACGCAGTATTTT.